The TCR beta chain under discussion was sequenced for a study of T cell repertoires in cytomegalovirus infection. Study-wide context: Both a matching HLA type and CMV infection were indicated by public TCR beta signatures.

MiXCR was run by TCRdb on the reads, yielding one entry per CDR3 protein. The data contain 270,000 or so distinct CDR3 sequences, 17% of them singletons. CDR3 length equals 18 residues. Germline V CDR1 and CDR2: SGDLS, YYNGEE. J was trimmed by 1 base and V by 1 base; bases with no gene match: 12. Sequenced: CD8+ T cells from PBMCs. The origin of this receptor is a human donor in good health (CMV status not recorded). Some clones in this sample may be carry-over from other donors' samples. The rearrangement joins TRBV9 to TRBJ2-3, with 7 positions matching TRBD2. CDR3 amino acids: CASSVTVGAGLRTDTQYF. CDR3 nucleotides: TGTGCCAGCAGCGTAACCGTCGGAGCGGGGTTACGCACAGATACGCAGTATTTT. Full variable domain (outside the CDR3, taken from reference TRBV9 and TRBJ2-3): DSGVTQTPKHLITATGQRVTLRCSPRSGDLSVYWYQQSLDQGLQFLIQYYNGEERAKGNILERFSAQQFPDLHSELNLSSLELGDSALYFCASSVTVGAGLRTDTQYFGPGTRLTVL.